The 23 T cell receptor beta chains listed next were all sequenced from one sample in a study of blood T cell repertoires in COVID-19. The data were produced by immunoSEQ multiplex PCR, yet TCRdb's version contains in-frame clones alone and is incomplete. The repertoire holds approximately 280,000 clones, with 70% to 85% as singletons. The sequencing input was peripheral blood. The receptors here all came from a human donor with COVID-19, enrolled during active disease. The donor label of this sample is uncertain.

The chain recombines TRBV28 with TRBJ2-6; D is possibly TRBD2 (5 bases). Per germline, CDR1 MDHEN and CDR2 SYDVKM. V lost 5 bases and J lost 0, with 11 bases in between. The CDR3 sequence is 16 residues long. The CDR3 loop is CASSKTGSSGANVLTF. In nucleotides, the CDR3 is TGTGCCAGCAGTAAGACGGGGAGCTCTGGGGCCAACGTCCTGACTTTC.

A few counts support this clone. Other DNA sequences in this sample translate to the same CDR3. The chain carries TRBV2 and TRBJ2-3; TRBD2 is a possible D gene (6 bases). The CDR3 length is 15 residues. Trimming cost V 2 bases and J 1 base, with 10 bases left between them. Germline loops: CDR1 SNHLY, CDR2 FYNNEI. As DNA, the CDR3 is TGTGCCAGCAGTGAACTTGCTAGCGGCACAGATACGCAGTATTTT. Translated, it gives CASSELASGTDTQYF. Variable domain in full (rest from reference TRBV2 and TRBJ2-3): EPEVTQTPSHQVTQMGQEVILRCVPISNHLYFYWYRQILGQKVEFLVSFYNNEISEKSEIFDDQFSVERPDGSNFTLKIRSTKLEDSAMYFCASSELASGTDTQYFGPGTRLTVL.

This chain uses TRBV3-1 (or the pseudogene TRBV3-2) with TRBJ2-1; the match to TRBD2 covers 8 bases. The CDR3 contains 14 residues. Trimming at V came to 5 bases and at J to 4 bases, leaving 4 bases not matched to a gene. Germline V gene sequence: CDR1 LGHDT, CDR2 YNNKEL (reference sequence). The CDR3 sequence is CASSVLAEYNEQFF. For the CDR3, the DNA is TGTGCCAGCAGCGTACTAGCGGAATACAATGAGCAGTTCTTC.

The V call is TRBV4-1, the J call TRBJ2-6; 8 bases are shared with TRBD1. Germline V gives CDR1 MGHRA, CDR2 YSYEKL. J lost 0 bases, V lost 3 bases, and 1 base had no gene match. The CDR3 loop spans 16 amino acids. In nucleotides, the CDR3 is TGCGCCAGCAGCCAGGGGACAGGCTCTGGGGCCAACGTCCTGACTTTC. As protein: CASSQGTGSGANVLTF.

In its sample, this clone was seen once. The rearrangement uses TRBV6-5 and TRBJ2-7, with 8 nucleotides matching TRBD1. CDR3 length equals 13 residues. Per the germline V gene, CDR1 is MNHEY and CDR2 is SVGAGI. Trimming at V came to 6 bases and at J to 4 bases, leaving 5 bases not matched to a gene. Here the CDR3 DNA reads TGTGCCAGCAGCGGGACAGGACTTTACGAGCAGTACTTC. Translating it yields CASSGTGLYEQYF.

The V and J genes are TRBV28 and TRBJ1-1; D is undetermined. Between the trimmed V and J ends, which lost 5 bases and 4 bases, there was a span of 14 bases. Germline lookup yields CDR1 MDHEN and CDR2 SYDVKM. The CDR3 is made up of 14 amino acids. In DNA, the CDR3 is TGTGCCAGCAGTATTCGAACTTGGGCCACTGAAGCTTTCTTT. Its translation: CASSIRTWATEAFF. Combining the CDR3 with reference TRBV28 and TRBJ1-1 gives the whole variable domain DVKVTQSSRYLVKRTGEKVFLECVQDMDHENMFWYRQDPGLGLRLIYFSYDVKMKEKGDIPEGYSVSREKKERFSLILESASTNQTSMYLCASSIRTWATEAFFGQGTRLTVV.

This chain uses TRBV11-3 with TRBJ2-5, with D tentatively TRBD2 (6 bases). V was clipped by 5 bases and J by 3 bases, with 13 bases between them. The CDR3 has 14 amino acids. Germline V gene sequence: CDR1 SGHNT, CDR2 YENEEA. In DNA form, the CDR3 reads TGTGCCAGCAGCAACCGGGACTCAGAAGAGACCCAGTACTTC. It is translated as CASSNRDSEETQYF.

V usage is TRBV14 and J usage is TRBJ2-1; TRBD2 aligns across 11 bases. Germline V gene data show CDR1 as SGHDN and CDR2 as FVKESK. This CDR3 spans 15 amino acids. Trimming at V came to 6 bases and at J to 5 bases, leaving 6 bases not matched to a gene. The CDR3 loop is CASSRSGRANNEQFF. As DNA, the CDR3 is TGTGCCAGCAGTCGTAGCGGGAGGGCCAACAATGAGCAGTTCTTC.

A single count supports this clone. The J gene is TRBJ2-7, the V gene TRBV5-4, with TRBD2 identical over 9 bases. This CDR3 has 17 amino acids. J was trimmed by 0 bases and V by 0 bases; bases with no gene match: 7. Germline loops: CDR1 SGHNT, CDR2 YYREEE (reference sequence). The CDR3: CASSLAGLAGTSYEQYF. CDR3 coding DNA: TGTGCCAGCAGCTTGGCCGGGCTAGCGGGAACCTCCTACGAGCAGTACTTC.

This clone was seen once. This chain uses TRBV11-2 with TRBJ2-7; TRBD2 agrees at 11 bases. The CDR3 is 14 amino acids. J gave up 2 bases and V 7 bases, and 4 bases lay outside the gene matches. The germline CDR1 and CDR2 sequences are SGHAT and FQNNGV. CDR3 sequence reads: CASTGTSGAYEQYF. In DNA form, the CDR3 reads TGTGCCAGCACCGGGACTAGCGGAGCCTACGAGCAGTACTTC.

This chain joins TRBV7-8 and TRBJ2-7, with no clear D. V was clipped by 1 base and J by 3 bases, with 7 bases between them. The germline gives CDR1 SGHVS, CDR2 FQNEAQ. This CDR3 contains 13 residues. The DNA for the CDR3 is TGTGCCAGCAGCTTAGAAGAACTCTACGAGCAGTACTTC. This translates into CASSLEELYEQYF.

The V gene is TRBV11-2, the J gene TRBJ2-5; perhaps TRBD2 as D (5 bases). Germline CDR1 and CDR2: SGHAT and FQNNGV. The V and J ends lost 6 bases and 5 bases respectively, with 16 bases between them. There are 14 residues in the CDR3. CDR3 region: CASRPDLAVETQYF. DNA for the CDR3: TGTGCCAGCAGACCGGACTTAGCCGTTGAGACCCAGTACTTC.

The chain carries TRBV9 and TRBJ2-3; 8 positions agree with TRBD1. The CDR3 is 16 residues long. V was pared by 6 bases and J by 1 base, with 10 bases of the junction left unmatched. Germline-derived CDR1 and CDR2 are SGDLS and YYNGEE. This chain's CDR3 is CASTTTSQGGTDTQYF. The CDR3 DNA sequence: TGTGCCAGCACCACAACTTCACAGGGGGGCACAGATACGCAGTATTTT.

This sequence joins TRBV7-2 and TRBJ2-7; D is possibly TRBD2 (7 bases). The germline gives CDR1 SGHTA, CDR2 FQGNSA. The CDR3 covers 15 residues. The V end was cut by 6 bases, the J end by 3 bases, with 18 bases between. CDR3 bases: TGTGCCAGCAGATCTAGGGCGGGGGCTGACTACGAGCAGTACTTC. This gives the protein CASRSRAGADYEQYF.

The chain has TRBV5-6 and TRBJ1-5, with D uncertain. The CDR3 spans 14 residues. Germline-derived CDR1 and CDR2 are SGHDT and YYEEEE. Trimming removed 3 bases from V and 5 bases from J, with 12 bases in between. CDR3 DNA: TGTGCCAGCAGCTGGGTGGGGAGCGATCAGCCCCAGCATTTT. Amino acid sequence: CASSWVGSDQPQHF.

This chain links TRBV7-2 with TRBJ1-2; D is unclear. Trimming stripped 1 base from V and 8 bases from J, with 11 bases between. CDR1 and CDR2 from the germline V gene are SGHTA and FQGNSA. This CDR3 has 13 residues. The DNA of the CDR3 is TGTGCCAGCAGCTTAGAAGAGGTGCGGGGCTACACCTTC. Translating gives CASSLEEVRGYTF.

The CDR3 DNA reads as TGTGCCAGCAGCTTAACAACACTAGAAGAGACCCAGTACTTC. It specifies CASSLTTLEETQYF. J is TRBJ2-5 and V is TRBV7-2; weak D call: TRBD2 (5 bases). Germline V gene data show CDR1 as SGHTA and CDR2 as FQGNSA. CDR3 length equals 14 residues. With 2 bases removed from V and 3 bases from J, the gap between germline ends came to 10 bases.

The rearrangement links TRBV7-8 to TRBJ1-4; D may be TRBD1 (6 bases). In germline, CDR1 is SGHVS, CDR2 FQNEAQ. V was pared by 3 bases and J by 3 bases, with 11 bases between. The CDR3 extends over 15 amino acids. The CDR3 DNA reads TGTGCCAGCAGCTTTACAGGGCCTGCTAATGAAAAACTGTTTTTT. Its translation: CASSFTGPANEKLFF.

CDR3 protein: CASSTSAGVLDNEQFF. The DNA for the CDR3 is TGTGCCAGTAGCACCTCGGCGGGAGTGTTGGACAATGAGCAGTTCTTC. V gene TRBV19 combines with J gene TRBJ2-1; TRBD2 matches at 7 bases. The CDR3 spans 16 residues. The V gene end was trimmed by 6 bases and the J gene end by 5 bases; junction bases not matched to a gene: 13. Germline lookup yields CDR1 LNHDA and CDR2 SQIVND (reference sequence).

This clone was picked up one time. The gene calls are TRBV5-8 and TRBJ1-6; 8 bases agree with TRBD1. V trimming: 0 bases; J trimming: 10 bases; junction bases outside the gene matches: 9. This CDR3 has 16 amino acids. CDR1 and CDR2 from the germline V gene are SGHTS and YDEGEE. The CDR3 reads CASSLVGRGQGSPLHF. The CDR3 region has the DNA TGTGCCAGCAGCTTGGTCGGCAGGGGGCAGGGGTCACCCCTCCACTTT.

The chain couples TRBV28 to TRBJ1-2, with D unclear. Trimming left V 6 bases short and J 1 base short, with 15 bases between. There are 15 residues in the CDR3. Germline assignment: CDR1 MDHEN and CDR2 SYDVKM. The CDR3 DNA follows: TGTGCCAGCAGCCCTTTGGCAGTCAATAACTATGGCTACACCTTC. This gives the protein CASSPLAVNNYGYTF.

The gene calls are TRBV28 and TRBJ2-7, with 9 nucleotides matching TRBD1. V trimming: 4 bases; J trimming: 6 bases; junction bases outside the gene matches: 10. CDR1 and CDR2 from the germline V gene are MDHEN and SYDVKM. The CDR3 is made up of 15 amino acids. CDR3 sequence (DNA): TGTGCCAGCAGTTGGGGGGACAGGGAACGTTGCGAGCAGTACTTC. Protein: CASSWGDRERCEQYF.

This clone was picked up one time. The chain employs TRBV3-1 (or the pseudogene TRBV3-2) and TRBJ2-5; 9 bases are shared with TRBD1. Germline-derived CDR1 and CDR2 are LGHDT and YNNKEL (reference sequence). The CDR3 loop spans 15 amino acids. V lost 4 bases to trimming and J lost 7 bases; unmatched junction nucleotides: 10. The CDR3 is CASSREQGALATQYF. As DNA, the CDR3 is TGTGCCAGCAGCCGGGAACAGGGGGCGTTGGCGACCCAGTACTTC.